Sequencing of this T cell receptor beta chain was carried out in a study of cytotoxic CD8 clonotypes in ibrutinib-treated CLL. The study's findings and limits: Clonality correlated strongly with circulating CD8+ T cells and exceeded age-matched healthy donors at baseline. Rising at ibrutinib response, clonality subsequently fell back toward baseline at progression.

On this clone: Its matching antigen is unknown.

The data were produced by immunoSEQ multiplex PCR, yet TCRdb's version contains in-frame clones alone and is incomplete. This table has 70,000 to 80,000 clones, 80% appearing once. Germline CDR1 and CDR2: SQVTM and ANQGSEA. This CDR3 region has 15 residues. Deletions cut 4 bases from V and 2 bases from J, with 14 bases between. The sequencing here drew on PBMCs, taken at disease progression, from a patient treated with ibrutinib. The chain recombines TRBV29-1 with TRBJ2-2, with D possibly matching TRBD2 (6 bases). The sequence was collected from a human donor with chronic lymphocytic leukemia. CDR3 sequence: CSVVVGGKNTGELFF. The CDR3 bases are TGCAGCGTTGTGGTGGGAGGCAAAAACACCGGGGAGCTGTTTTTT.